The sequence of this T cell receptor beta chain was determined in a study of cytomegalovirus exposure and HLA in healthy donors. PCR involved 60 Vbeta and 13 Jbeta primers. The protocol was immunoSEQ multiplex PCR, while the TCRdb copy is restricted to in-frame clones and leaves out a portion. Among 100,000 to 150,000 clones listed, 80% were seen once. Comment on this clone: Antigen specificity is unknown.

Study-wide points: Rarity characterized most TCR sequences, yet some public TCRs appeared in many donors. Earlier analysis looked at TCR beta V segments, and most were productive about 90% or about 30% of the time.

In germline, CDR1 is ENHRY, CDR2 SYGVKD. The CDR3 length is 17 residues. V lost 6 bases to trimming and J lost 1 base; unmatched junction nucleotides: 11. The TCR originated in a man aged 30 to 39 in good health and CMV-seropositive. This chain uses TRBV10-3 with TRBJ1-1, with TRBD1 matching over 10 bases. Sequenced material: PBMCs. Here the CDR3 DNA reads TGTGCCATCAGGAATTCCCGGGACAGGGGATCGAACACTGAAGCTTTCTTT. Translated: CAIRNSRDRGSNTEAFF.